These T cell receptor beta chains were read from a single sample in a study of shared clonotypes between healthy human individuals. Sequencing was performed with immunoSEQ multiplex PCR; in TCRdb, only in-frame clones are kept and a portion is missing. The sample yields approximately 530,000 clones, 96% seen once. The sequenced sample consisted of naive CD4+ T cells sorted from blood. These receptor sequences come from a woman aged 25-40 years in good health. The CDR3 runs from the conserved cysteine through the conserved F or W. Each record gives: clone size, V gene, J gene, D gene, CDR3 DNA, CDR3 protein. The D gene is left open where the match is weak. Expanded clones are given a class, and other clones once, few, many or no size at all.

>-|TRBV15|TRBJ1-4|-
TGTGCCACCAGCAGAGAGTTGGGGGCGGAGGAAAAACTGTTTTTT
CATSRELGAEEKLFF
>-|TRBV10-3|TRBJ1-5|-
TGTGCCATCAGTGAGTCGGTAGGACAGATTCAGCCCCAGCATTTT
CAISESVGQIQPQHF
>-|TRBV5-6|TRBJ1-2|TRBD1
TGTGCCAGCAGGAGACAGGGGGCGCATTATGGCTACACCTTC
CASRRQGAHYGYTF
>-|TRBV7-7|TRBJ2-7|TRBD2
TGTGCCAGCACCAGACTAGCGGGAGGGGTTCAGTACTTC
CASTRLAGGVQYF
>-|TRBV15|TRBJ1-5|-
TGTGCCACCAGCAGAGATGGGCGGTATAGCAATCAGCCCCAGCATTTT
CATSRDGRYSNQPQHF
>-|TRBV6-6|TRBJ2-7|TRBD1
TGTGCCAGCAGTTACTCGATGACAGGGGGCGAGCAGTACTTC
CASSYSMTGGEQYF
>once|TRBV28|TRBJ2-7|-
TGTGCCAGCAGAACAGGGTCCTACGAGCAGTACTTC
CASRTGSYEQYF
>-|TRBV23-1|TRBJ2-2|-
TGCGCCAGAAAGATAGGTCAGACAGCCGGGGAGCTGTTTTTT
CARKIGQTAGELFF
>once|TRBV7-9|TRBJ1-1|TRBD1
TGTGCCAGCAGCGGAGACAGGGGACTAAACACTGAAGCTTTCTTT
CASSGDRGLNTEAFF
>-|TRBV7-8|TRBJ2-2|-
TGTGCCAGCAGCTCCGACTACGGGGAGCTGTTTTTT
CASSSDYGELFF
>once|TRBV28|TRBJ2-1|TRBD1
TGTGCCAGCAGTAGACAGGGGGTGGTTGGCAATGAGCAGTTCTTC
CASSRQGVVGNEQFF
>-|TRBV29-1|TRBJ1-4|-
TGCAGCGTTGAAGGAGAGAATGAAAAACTGTTTTTT
CSVEGENEKLFF
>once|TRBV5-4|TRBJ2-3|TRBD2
TGTGCCAGCAGCGCCTCAGGACTAGGACCAGATACGCAGTATTTT
CASSASGLGPDTQYF
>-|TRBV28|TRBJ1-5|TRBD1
TGTGCCAGCAGCGGGACAGCTATACTAATGAGTAATCAGCCCCAGCATTTT
CASSGTAILMSNQPQHF
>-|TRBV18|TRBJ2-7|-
TGTGCCAGCTCACCGGGGTCCTACGAGCAGTACTTC
CASSPGSYEQYF
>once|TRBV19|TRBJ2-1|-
TGTGCCACCTCCCTACCGGGGCGTGTCAATGAGCAGTTCTTC
CATSLPGRVNEQFF
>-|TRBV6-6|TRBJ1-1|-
TGTGCCAGCAGTTACTCGGGACAAGGCGTGAGGGTTGAAGCTTTCTTT
CASSYSGQGVRVEAFF
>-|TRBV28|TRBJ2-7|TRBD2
TGTGCCAGCAGTGAAAACCCGGGACTAGCGGGAGGGTATCCCTACGAGCAGTACTTC
CASSENPGLAGGYPYEQYF
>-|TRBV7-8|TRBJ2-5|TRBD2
TGTGCCAGCAGCTTTTCTAGCGGGAGTGGTATGGGGGAGACCCAGTACTTC
CASSFSSGSGMGETQYF
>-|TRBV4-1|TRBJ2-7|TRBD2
TGCGCCAGCAGTTATGGACTAGCGGGAGTATACGAGCAGTACTTC
CASSYGLAGVYEQYF
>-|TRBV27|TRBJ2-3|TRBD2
TGTGCCAGCAGTTTATCGGCAAGGACTAGCGGGAGTGCAGATACGCAGTATTTT
CASSLSARTSGSADTQYF
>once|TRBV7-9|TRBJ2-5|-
TGTGCCAGCAGCTTGGCTCAGGGGGAGACCCAGTACTTC
CASSLAQGETQYF
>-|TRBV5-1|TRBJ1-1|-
TGCGCCAGCAGTGTTGTTGGAGATGAAGCTTTCTTT
CASSVVGDEAFF
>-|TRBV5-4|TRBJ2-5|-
TGTGCCAGCAGCTTCAGCGCGGGGCAAGAGACCCAGTACTTC
CASSFSAGQETQYF
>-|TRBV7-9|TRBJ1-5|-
TGTGCCAGCAGCTTATTATCCGACCGGGGCAATCAGCCCCAGCATTTT
CASSLLSDRGNQPQHF
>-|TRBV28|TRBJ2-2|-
TGTGCCAGCAGTTTTCGCACCGGGGAGCTGTTTTTT
CASSFRTGELFF
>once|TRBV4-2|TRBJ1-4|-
TGTGCCAGCCAGGCGGGGAACGGTAATGAAAAACTGTTTTTT
CASQAGNGNEKLFF
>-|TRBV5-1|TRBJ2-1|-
TGCGCCAGCAGCTTGTGGGCGCCGAGCTCCTACAATGAGCAGTTCTTC
CASSLWAPSSYNEQFF
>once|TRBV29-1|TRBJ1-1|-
TGCAGCGCACGGACAGCAGGGAACACTGAAGCTTTCTTT
CSARTAGNTEAFF
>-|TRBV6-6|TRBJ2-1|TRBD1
TGTGCCAGCAGTCTCGGGACAGGGGTCGATGAGCAGTTCTTC
CASSLGTGVDEQFF
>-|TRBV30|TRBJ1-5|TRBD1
TGTGCCTGGAGTACCGGGACAGGGCTTGGCAATCAGCCCCAGCATTTT
CAWSTGTGLGNQPQHF
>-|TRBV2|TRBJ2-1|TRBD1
TGTGCCAGCAGTGAATGGGGGACAGGGATAGATGAGCAGTTCTTC
CASSEWGTGIDEQFF
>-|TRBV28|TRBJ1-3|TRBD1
TGTGCCAGCAGTTTATCTTATGCGGGGACAGGGTCTGGAAACACCATATATTTT
CASSLSYAGTGSGNTIYF
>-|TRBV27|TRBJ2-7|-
TGTGCCAGCAGTTTACAGTCCAGTAACTACGAGCAGTACTTC
CASSLQSSNYEQYF
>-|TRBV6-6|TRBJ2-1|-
TGTGCCAGCAGCCTGGGACAGCTATACCCGGGGGATGAGCAGTTCTTC
CASSLGQLYPGDEQFF
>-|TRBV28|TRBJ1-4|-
TGTGCCAGCAGTTTAGTCAGCCGGAAGCTGTTTTTT
CASSLVSRKLFF
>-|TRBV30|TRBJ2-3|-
TGTGCCTGGAGTGTACGGGACACAGATACGCAGTATTTT
CAWSVRDTDTQYF
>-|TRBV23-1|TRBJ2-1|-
TGCGCCAGCAGTCAATCGAGGGCCCCCTGTACAAGTGAGCAGTTCTTC
CASSQSRAPCTSEQFF
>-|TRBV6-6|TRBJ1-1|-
TGTGCCAGCAGTTACTCGCCAGGGACGGGGAAACCTGAAGCTTTCTTT
CASSYSPGTGKPEAFF
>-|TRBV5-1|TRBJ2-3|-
TGCGCCAGCAGCTTGGAAGGGGGAGATACGCAGTATTTT
CASSLEGGDTQYF
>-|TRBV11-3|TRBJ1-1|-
TGTGCCAGCAGCCCCCCCCGTGAAGCTTTCTTT
CASSPPREAFF
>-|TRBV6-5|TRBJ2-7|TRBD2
TGTGCCAGCAGTTACTCGTCTAGCGGGGGGCACGAGCAGTACTTC
CASSYSSSGGHEQYF
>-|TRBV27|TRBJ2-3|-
TGTGCCAGCGGGACTACAGGGACTCTCCGCACAGATACGCAGTATTTT
CASGTTGTLRTDTQYF
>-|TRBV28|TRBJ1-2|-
TGTGCCAGCAGTTTGAACCCCGGCCAGGGCTATGGCTACACCTTC
CASSLNPGQGYGYTF
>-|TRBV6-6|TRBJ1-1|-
TGTGCCAGCAGTTACAGGGAACTAATGAACACTGAAGCTTTCTTT
CASSYRELMNTEAFF
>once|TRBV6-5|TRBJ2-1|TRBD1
TGTGCCACCCGACAGGGGGTTATTTCCAATGAGCAGTTCTTC
CATRQGVISNEQFF
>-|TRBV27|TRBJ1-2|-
TGTGCCAGCAGTTCCATGACCGGCTATGGCTACACCTTC
CASSSMTGYGYTF
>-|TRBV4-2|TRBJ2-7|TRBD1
TGTGCCAGCAGCCGCGGGGTGGTGGGACAGGGTTTTCGGGAGCAGTACTTC
CASSRGVVGQGFREQYF
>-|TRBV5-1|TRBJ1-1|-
TGCGTCAGCAGCTTGACTAGGGGAAGCACTGAAGCTTTCTTT
CVSSLTRGSTEAFF
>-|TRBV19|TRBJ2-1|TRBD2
TGTGCCAGTAGTCCGACTAGCGGGATTGGGAATGAGCAGTTCTTC
CASSPTSGIGNEQFF
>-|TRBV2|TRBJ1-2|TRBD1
TGTGCCAGCCGTATCTTACAGGGGAACTATGGCTACACCTTC
CASRILQGNYGYTF
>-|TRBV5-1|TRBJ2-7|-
TGCGCCAGCAGCTTGGCCCCGGCGGGAACGGGCGAGCAGTACTTC
CASSLAPAGTGEQYF
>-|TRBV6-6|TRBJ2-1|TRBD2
TGTGCCAGCAGTAACCCCGGGACTAGCGGGATGAATGAGCAGTTCTTC
CASSNPGTSGMNEQFF
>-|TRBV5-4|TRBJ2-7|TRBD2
TGTGCCAGCAGCTACGGACTAGCGGGTAGCTCCTACGAGCAGTACTTC
CASSYGLAGSSYEQYF
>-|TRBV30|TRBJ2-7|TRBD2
TGTGCCTGGAGTCCCCACGAAAGCGGGAGCCTCCCCTACGAGCAGTACTTC
CAWSPHESGSLPYEQYF
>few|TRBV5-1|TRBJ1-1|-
TGCGCCAGCAGCTCGGGGGATGAAGCTTTCTTT
CASSSGDEAFF
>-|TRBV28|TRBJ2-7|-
TGTGCCAGCAGTCTTTACGAGCAGTACTTC
CASSLYEQYF
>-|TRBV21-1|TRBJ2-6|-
TGTGCCAGCAGCAAGCCCCCGGGCCGTTGGCCGCTGGACTCTGGGGCCAACGTCCTGACTTTC
CASSKPPGRWPLDSGANVLTF
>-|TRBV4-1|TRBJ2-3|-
TGCGCCAGCAGAGGACGGTTAACGGCAGATACGCAGTATTTT
CASRGRLTADTQYF
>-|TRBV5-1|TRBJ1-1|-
TGCGCCAGCAGCCACGACTCGTACACTGAAGCTTTCTTT
CASSHDSYTEAFF